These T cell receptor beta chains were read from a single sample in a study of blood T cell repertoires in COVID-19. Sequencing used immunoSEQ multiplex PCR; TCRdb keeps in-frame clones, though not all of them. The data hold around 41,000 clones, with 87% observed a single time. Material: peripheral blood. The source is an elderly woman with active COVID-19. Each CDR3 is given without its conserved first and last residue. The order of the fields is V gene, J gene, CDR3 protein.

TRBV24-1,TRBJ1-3,ATSEAAGNTIY
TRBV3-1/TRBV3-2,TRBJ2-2,ASRTGTAGTGELF
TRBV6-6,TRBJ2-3,ASSPTGSWADTQY
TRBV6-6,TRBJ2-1,ASSSVRGPENEQF
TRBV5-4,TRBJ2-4,ASSLKLAGGSGNIQY
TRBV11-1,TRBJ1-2,ASSFSGIYGYT
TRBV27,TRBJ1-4,ASSFGGGAKEKLF
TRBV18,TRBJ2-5,ASSPPPQETQY
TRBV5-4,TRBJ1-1,ASSLQGFNTEAF
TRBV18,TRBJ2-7,ASSPPGQAFYEQY
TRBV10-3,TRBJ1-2,AISEGSTASYGYT
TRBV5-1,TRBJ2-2,ASSSWALAGQNTGELF
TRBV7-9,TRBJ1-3,ASSLSASSGNTIY
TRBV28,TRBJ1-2,ASSRGDRYGYT
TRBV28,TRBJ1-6,ATDRISSYNSPLH
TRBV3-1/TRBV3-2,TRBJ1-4,ASSQAKQNLNEKLF
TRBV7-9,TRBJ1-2,ASSLRSGDGYT
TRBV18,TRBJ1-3,ASSPPGAAGNTIY
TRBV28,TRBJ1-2,ASSDRVRYGYT
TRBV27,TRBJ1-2,ASSPDLPRGYGYT